Listed below are T cell receptor beta chains from one sample, sequenced in a study of cytomegalovirus exposure and HLA in healthy donors. Generated by immunoSEQ multiplex PCR, the TCRdb table keeps only in-frame clones and is missing some. In all, the sample yields 45,000 to 60,000 clones. Sequenced sample: PBMCs. The receptors were gathered from a woman aged 40 to 49 in good health and CMV-seronegative. Each CDR3 is given with its conserved first and last residue. The order of the fields is V gene, J gene, CDR3 protein.

>TRBV2|TRBJ2-1
CARSGGRSYNEQFF
>TRBV5-6|TRBJ1-3
CASSSGQSDGNTIYF
>TRBV4-1|TRBJ2-5
CASSQGGLAGGWETQYF
>TRBV25-1|TRBJ2-1
CARSEVGEQFF
>TRBV27|TRBJ1-1
CASSFEGAEAFF
>TRBV7-9|TRBJ2-7
CASSLMTGITNEQYF
>TRBV5-1|TRBJ1-4
CASSLSPTTNEKLFF
>TRBV7-6|TRBJ2-7
CASSPQKPFTSGRSAYEQYF
>TRBV4-1|TRBJ1-2
CASSQEGSDGDGYTF
>TRBV28|TRBJ2-7
CASSRTDPYEQYF
>TRBV6-5|TRBJ1-3
CASSLTAGGNTIYF
>TRBV5-1|TRBJ1-4
CASSLGKASTGGNEKLFF
>TRBV27|TRBJ2-7
CASSNKQTGKAYEQYF
>TRBV14|TRBJ2-5
CASSQDLKETQYF
>TRBV7-6|TRBJ2-2
CASSPGGTGGATGELFF
>TRBV6-5|TRBJ1-6
CASSSPLGFSPLHF
>TRBV28|TRBJ1-2
CASSLVGQENYGYTF
>TRBV6-5|TRBJ1-6
CARGRYSPLHF
>TRBV30|TRBJ2-5
CAWRTGGQETQYF
>TRBV7-2|TRBJ2-7
CASSLGTGTYEQYF
>TRBV5-1|TRBJ2-5
CASSIQETQYF
>TRBV6-1|TRBJ1-5
CASSEVGGSNQPQHF
>TRBV7-9|TRBJ1-2
CASRKGERGYGYTF
>TRBV6-5|TRBJ1-1
CASSYSPVERTEAFF
>TRBV5-1|TRBJ1-4
CASSLEGTTNEKLFF
>TRBV5-1|TRBJ1-4
CASSLYPGLTEKLFF
>TRBV12-5|TRBJ1-2
CASGLTGTNYGYTF
>TRBV7-6|TRBJ2-1
CASSLEGLDTEQFF
>TRBV21-1|TRBJ2-7
CASSKGSGQGPHEQYF
>TRBV19|TRBJ2-5
CASRKTAGVQETQYF
>TRBV28|TRBJ2-3
CASSPAEAGVGADTQYF
>TRBV19|TRBJ2-3
CASSGWGPDTQYF
>TRBV27|TRBJ1-1
CASSLKGAFTEAFF
>TRBV7-9|TRBJ2-5
CASSLTTQETQYF
>TRBV6-1|TRBJ1-4
CASSAPTGDEKLFF
>TRBV28|TRBJ1-6
CASGTGGLSSYNSPLHF
>TRBV18|TRBJ2-5
CASSPPGLAPETQYF
>TRBV18|TRBJ2-1
CASSQGLAGDNEQFF
>TRBV7-2|TRBJ2-7
CASSPHQYEQYF